The entry that follows covers one TCR beta chain sequence. Its antigen is not identified. The CDR3 contains 13 residues. In germline, CDR1 is SNHLY, CDR2 FYNNEI. V lost 3 bases and J 5 bases, leaving 10 bases between the germline ends. The data were produced by immunoSEQ multiplex PCR, yet TCRdb's version contains in-frame clones alone and is incomplete. The sample includes some 5,800 clones, 35% of them seen just once. Patients who provided the archived tumor blocks had not received neoadjuvant therapy before surgery. The sample originates from a study of CXCR4 blockade with PD-1 therapy in pancreatic cancer. Study-wide points: Tumor clonality averaged about 0.15 versus 0.049 in healthy blood, not predicting survival. Sequencing covered TCRbeta chains only, not alpha chains. Frequent tumor clones were encoded by many distinct rearrangements, suggesting shared antigens.

The chain carries TRBV2 and TRBJ1-2; no firm D call. Input material: tumor tissue. This TCR was recovered from a human donor with pancreatic ductal adenocarcinoma. The CDR3 protein is CASSDAAGYGYTF. DNA for the CDR3: TGTGCCAGCAGTGACGCGGCAGGTTATGGCTACACCTTC.